This T cell receptor (beta chain) was captured by sequencing in a study of control samples from healthy donors and cancer patients. This CDR3 comprises 14 residues. Germline V gene sequence: CDR1 SNHLY, CDR2 FYNNEI. Trimming took 7 bases from V and 4 from J; bases not matched to a gene: 7. Assay used: immunoSEQ multiplex PCR; TCRdb lists only in-frame clones, some missing. The top ten hold around 3.9% of the sample, which has fewer than 120,000 clones, approximately 88% seen once. A single count supports this clone. Sequencing used PBMCs. The chain is built from TRBV2 and TRBJ1-5; TRBD1 matches at 7 bases. This clonotype was obtained from a woman aged 55-69 years with lung cancer. CDR3 loop: CASKEGAGNQPQHF. Written as DNA, the CDR3 is TGTGCCAGCAAGGAGGGGGCGGGAAATCAGCCCCAGCATTTT.